This T cell receptor beta chain was observed in a study of shared clonotypes between healthy human individuals. In the study overall: The plates for each donor numbered three CD4 naive, three CD4 memory, two CD8 naive and one CD8 memory.

Some clones are missing from TCRdb's copy, which holds only in-frame ones; the method was immunoSEQ multiplex PCR. The sample yields more than 600,000 clones, around 92% seen once. Terminally differentiated effector memory CD45RA+ cells were left out of the naive CD8 fraction, which was CD45RO-negative and positively selected for CCR7. Sample: naive CD8+ T cells sorted from blood. The clonotype was recovered from a man aged 25 to 40 in good health.

CDR3 loop: CASSVAGTTYEQYF. The CDR3 bases are TGCGCCAGCAGTGTAGCGGGTACTACCTACGAGCAGTACTTC. The chain carries TRBV10-2 and TRBJ2-7; 7 bases agree with TRBD2. Trimming took 4 bases from V and 2 from J; bases not matched to a gene: 5. The germline V gene encodes CDR1 WSHSY and CDR2 SAAADI. This CDR3 has 14 residues.